The present T cell receptor beta chain was sequenced within a study of blood T cell repertoires in COVID-19. Study overall: Sites across the United States, Italy and Spain contributed samples from acute and convalescent COVID-19. T cells, B-cell-depleted T cells, or PBMCs provided the cDNA or gDNA that served as material.

The CDR3 is 14 amino acids. Looked up from germline, CDR1 is MNHNY and CDR2 is SVGAGI (reference sequence). The V gene end was trimmed by 2 bases and the J gene end by 8 bases; junction bases not matched to a gene: 5. Authors' data handling: Estimation of nucleated cell counts relied on the amplification of reference gene primers. The table came from immunoSEQ multiplex PCR; TCRdb's copy has only in-frame clones and leaves some out. Clone size and V and J calls were adopted from that table, with D and trimming inferred from the DNA. The profile shows 250,000 to 350,000 clones, about 88% of them singletons.

The chain joins TRBV6-6 to TRBJ1-5, with TRBD1 matching over 8 bases. Sequenced: peripheral blood. The receptor was isolated from a human donor with COVID-19, enrolled during active disease. The donor label of this sample is uncertain. CDR3 in amino acids: CASSYGQGVEPQHF. DNA for the CDR3: TGTGCCAGCAGTTACGGACAGGGAGTGGAGCCCCAGCATTTT.